A selection of T cell receptor beta chains follows, all from one sample in a study of cytomegalovirus exposure and HLA in healthy donors. Produced via immunoSEQ multiplex PCR; TCRdb's table is partial and in-frame only. This table has about 250,000 clones, roughly 87% appearing once. The sequencing sample was made of PBMCs. All receptors derive from a man younger than 35 in good health and CMV-seropositive. CDR3s leave out the opening cysteine and the closing phenylalanine or tryptophan.

v_call	j_call	cdr3_length	cdr3_aa
TRBV7-8	TRBJ1-2	12	ASSPREGNYGYT
TRBV7-3	TRBJ2-1	12	ASSLHSSYNEQF
TRBV19	TRBJ2-5	11	ASSQQGLETQY
TRBV18	TRBJ2-7	11	ASSDYAGNEQY
TRBV10-3	TRBJ1-1	12	AIRGTGPNTEAF
TRBV18	TRBJ2-2	9	ASSRGGELF
TRBV4-2	TRBJ2-7	13	ASSLPGTSIYEQY
TRBV10-2	TRBJ2-7	10	ASSGGPYEQY
TRBV28	TRBJ2-3	12	ASSRVETTDTQY
TRBV27	TRBJ2-7	13	ASRPGTRGSGEQY
TRBV9	TRBJ2-7	13	ASSPSTGGFYEQY
TRBV19	TRBJ2-1	12	AIRGPTERDEQF
TRBV27	TRBJ1-4	11	ATRYGGDEKLF
TRBV25-1	TRBJ1-1	13	ASSEWDNTNTEAF
TRBV30	TRBJ1-1	11	AWSHGGWTEAF
TRBV7-2	TRBJ2-2	14	ASSWGRDANTGELF
TRBV6-1	TRBJ2-3	14	ASSEYTSGRIDTQY
TRBV7-6	TRBJ2-7	13	ASSVGTVDPYEQY
TRBV7-9	TRBJ2-7	9	ASSFRYEQY
TRBV28	TRBJ1-1	14	ASSLGNLYGDTEAF
TRBV27	TRBJ1-2	14	ASSLSAAGYIRGYT